These T cell receptor beta chains were read from a single sample in a study of control samples from healthy donors and cancer patients. Method: immunoSEQ multiplex PCR; TCRdb's copy keeps in-frame clones and lacks some. The repertoire holds a few hundred thousand clones, with roughly 90% as singletons. The sample comprised PBMCs. The source is a man in his forties with head and neck cancer. The CDR3 runs from the conserved cysteine through the conserved F or W. The D gene is left open where the match is weak. For some rows the clone size is stated as once, few or many, or as a class when expanded; others skip it.

d_call j_call v_call clone_size cdr3_nt cdr3_aa
TRBD1 TRBJ1-5 TRBV6-2/TRBV6-3 NA TGTGCCAGCAGTCCACAGGGGCGGGTCAATCAGCCCCAGCATTTT CASSPQGRVNQPQHF
TRBD1 TRBJ1-1 TRBV10-3 once TGTGCCATCAGTGAGGTAGGGACAGGCCTCTCTGAAGCTTTCTTT CAISEVGTGLSEAFF
NA TRBJ2-3 TRBV2 NA TGTGCCAGCAGTGGACAGACCTACTCCCTTAGCACAGATACGCAGTATTTT CASSGQTYSLSTDTQYF
TRBD2 TRBJ2-7 TRBV11-1 NA TGTGCCAGCAGCTGGGGACTAGCGGGGGATTACGAGCAGTACTTC CASSWGLAGDYEQYF
NA TRBJ2-2 TRBV10-3 NA TGTGCCATCAGGAGACAGAAGAACACCGGGGAGCTGTTTTTT CAIRRQKNTGELFF
TRBD1 TRBJ1-2 TRBV6-6 NA TGTGCCAGCAGTTACTCAGATCCGGGACAGGGATATGGCTACACCTTC CASSYSDPGQGYGYTF
TRBD2 TRBJ2-1 TRBV6-2/TRBV6-3 once TGTGCCAGCAGTTACTTTGCGGGGGTGCACAATGAGCAGTTCTTC CASSYFAGVHNEQFF
NA TRBJ1-2 TRBV7-8 NA TGTGCCAGCAGCTTATCGGCAGCAGCTAACTATGGCTACACCTTC CASSLSAAANYGYTF
TRBD1 TRBJ2-1 TRBV27 NA TGTGCCAGCAGCCCTGGGACAGGGGGCCGCAATGAGCAGTTCTTC CASSPGTGGRNEQFF
TRBD2 TRBJ2-1 TRBV10-3 NA TGTGCCATCAGTGAGTCCCGAGGGACTAGCGGAAACAATGAGCAGTTCTTC CAISESRGTSGNNEQFF
TRBD1 TRBJ1-3 TRBV7-9 NA TGTGCCAGCAGAGAATCAGGGGGCACCATATATTTT CASRESGGTIYF
NA TRBJ2-3 TRBV7-8 NA TGTGCCAGCAGCTTCGGAAGGACAGCGATTAGCACAGATACGCAGTATTTT CASSFGRTAISTDTQYF
NA TRBJ2-1 TRBV7-8 once TGTGCCAGCACGCTCGGTGGCGCCTACAATGAGCAGTTCTTC CASTLGGAYNEQFF
NA TRBJ2-3 TRBV19 NA TGTGCCAGTAGTCTCCGACAGACAGATACGCAGTATTTT CASSLRQTDTQYF
TRBD1 TRBJ2-7 TRBV29-1 NA TGCAGCGGCATCGGGACAGGGTATCACGAGCAGTACTTC CSGIGTGYHEQYF
NA TRBJ1-2 TRBV25-1 NA TGTGCCAGCAGTGAACCGGAGAACTATGGCTACACCTTC CASSEPENYGYTF
NA TRBJ2-7 TRBV4-1 NA TGCGCCAGCAGCGCGGGCAGCGTAGCCTACGAGCAGTACTTC CASSAGSVAYEQYF
NA TRBJ1-4 TRBV11-2 NA TGTGCCAGCAGCCCGGGCGTGGGGCGAGCTGGGGAAAAACTGGTTTTT CASSPGVGRAGEKLVF
NA TRBJ2-7 TRBV6-6 NA TGTGCCAGCAGTCTTAGCACCAACTCCTACGAGCAGTACTTC CASSLSTNSYEQYF
NA TRBJ1-1 TRBV28 NA TGTGCCAGCAGCCCTTTTAACACTGAAGCTTTCTTT CASSPFNTEAFF
TRBD1 TRBJ1-1 TRBV5-4 NA TGTGCCAGCAGCTTGGAAGGGGGCGGAAGCACTGAAGCTTTCTTT CASSLEGGGSTEAFF
TRBD1 TRBJ2-7 TRBV28 NA TGTGCCAGCAATGGTTCTGGGACAGGGGCTTACGAGCAGTACTTC CASNGSGTGAYEQYF
NA TRBJ2-7 TRBV28 NA TGTGCCAGCAGCCTAATGACAGGAAGCTCCTACGAGCAGTACTTC CASSLMTGSSYEQYF
NA TRBJ2-1 TRBV10-2 NA TGCGCCAGCAGTGCGGGCCCCAATGAGCAGTTCTTC CASSAGPNEQFF
TRBD1 TRBJ1-4 TRBV2 NA TGTGCCAGCAGCCTCAGCCGGACAGGGAATGAAAAACTGTTTTTT CASSLSRTGNEKLFF
NA TRBJ1-1 TRBV27 NA TGTGCCACCTGTCGGGGTTTGGGGATGAACACTGAAGCTTTCTTT CATCRGLGMNTEAFF
TRBD2 TRBJ2-1 TRBV5-4 NA TGTGCCAGCAGCCCAGCCCCGGGACTAGCAGGTAATGAGCAGTTCTTC CASSPAPGLAGNEQFF
TRBD1 TRBJ2-7 TRBV6-1 NA TGTGCCAGCAGTGGACCGGGACAGGCTTCCTCCTACGAGCAGTACTTC CASSGPGQASSYEQYF
TRBD2 TRBJ2-2 TRBV27 NA TGTGCCAGCAGAGACGTTGGGACTAGCGGGAGCCGTGTCACCGGGGAGCTGTTTTTT CASRDVGTSGSRVTGELFF
TRBD2 TRBJ2-1 TRBV9 NA TGTGCCAGCAGCGCCAGCGGGGGATCCTACAATGAGCAGTTCTTC CASSASGGSYNEQFF
NA TRBJ2-2 TRBV2 few TGTGCCAGCAGTGAAATAGGGGCGGCCACCGGGGAGCTGTTTTTT CASSEIGAATGELFF
NA TRBJ2-5 TRBV6-1 NA TGTGCCAGCAGTGAAAATAGTGTAGGCGCTGGGACCCAGTACTTC CASSENSVGAGTQYF
NA TRBJ2-3 TRBV6-2/TRBV6-3 NA TGTGCCAGCAGTATGGGGGCAGATACGCAGTATTTT CASSMGADTQYF
NA TRBJ2-6 TRBV2 NA TGTGCCAGCAGTGTGGGCCGTGGGGCCAACGTCCTGACTTTC CASSVGRGANVLTF
NA TRBJ1-3 TRBV15 NA TGTGCCACCAGCACAGGTAACACTGGAAACACCATATATTTT CATSTGNTGNTIYF
NA TRBJ2-2 TRBV5-5 NA TGTGCCAGCAGCTTGGGCGGAAACACCGGGGAGCTGTTTTTT CASSLGGNTGELFF
TRBD1 TRBJ1-1 TRBV9 NA TGTGCCAGCAGCTCGGTACCGGGACAGGGAGAAACTGAAGCTTTCTTT CASSSVPGQGETEAFF
NA TRBJ2-1 TRBV5-1 NA TGCGCCAGCAGCTTGGGGAGCTCCTACAATGAGCAGTTCTTC CASSLGSSYNEQFF
NA TRBJ1-5 TRBV27 NA TGTGCCAGCAGTACAGGATCAGGACAGCCCCAGCATTTT CASSTGSGQPQHF
TRBD1 TRBJ1-6 TRBV4-3 NA TGCGCCAGCAGCCAAGATAGGGGGACAGCCTTTCCCCTCCACTTT CASSQDRGTAFPLHF
TRBD1 TRBJ2-7 TRBV6-5 NA TGTGCCAGCAGTTACCGGGCACAGGGGGCTTGGGAGCAGTACTTC CASSYRAQGAWEQYF
TRBD2 TRBJ2-1 TRBV15 NA TGTGCCACCAGCAGTTTAGGGACTAGCGTCTACAATGAGCAGTTCTTC CATSSLGTSVYNEQFF
NA TRBJ1-1 TRBV11-2 NA TGTGCCAGCAGCACGGGGGGAACTGAAGCTTTCTTT CASSTGGTEAFF
NA TRBJ1-5 TRBV7-9 once TGTGCCAGCAGCCGCGGCGGGGGACAGCCCCAGCATTTT CASSRGGGQPQHF
TRBD1 TRBJ1-4 TRBV9 NA TGTGCCAGCAGCCCCCGACAGGGGGTGTATGAAAAACTGTTTTTT CASSPRQGVYEKLFF
NA TRBJ2-2 TRBV10-3 few TGTGCCATCCCCCCAGGGAAAGGCACCGGGGAGCTGTTTTTT CAIPPGKGTGELFF
NA TRBJ2-3 TRBV6-2/TRBV6-3 NA TGTGCCAGCAGTTACAGGCTTGTTAGCACAGATACGCAGTATTTT CASSYRLVSTDTQYF
NA TRBJ1-5 TRBV19 NA TGTGCCAGTAGTATCCCCGCCAATCAGCCCCAGCATTTT CASSIPANQPQHF
NA TRBJ1-5 TRBV28 few TGTGCCAGCAGTTACATCGGGGAAAGCAATCAGCCCCAGCATTTT CASSYIGESNQPQHF
TRBD2 TRBJ2-1 TRBV10-1 NA TGCGCCAGCAGGAAAACTAGCGGCTCCAATGAGCAGTTCTTC CASRKTSGSNEQFF
NA TRBJ2-7 TRBV7-9 NA TGTGCCAGCAGCTCGACCCCAGGGGAGCAGTACTTC CASSSTPGEQYF
TRBD1 TRBJ2-1 TRBV3-1/TRBV3-2 NA TGTGCCAGCAGCCAAGGTTTTTTCGGACAGGGGGATAATGAGCAGTTCTTC CASSQGFFGQGDNEQFF
NA TRBJ1-5 TRBV28 NA TGTGCCAGCAGTTTTGGATCTGTGGTAAGCAATCAGCCCCAGCATTTT CASSFGSVVSNQPQHF
NA TRBJ2-3 TRBV7-3 NA TGTGCCAGCAGCTTAATCAGGGGTACGCAGTATTTT CASSLIRGTQYF
NA TRBJ1-6 TRBV27 NA TGTGCCAGCAGGAGACAGGTCTCCTATAATTCACCCCTCCACTTT CASRRQVSYNSPLHF